This T cell receptor (beta chain) is from a study of blood T cell repertoires in COVID-19. The germline CDR1 and CDR2 sequences are SNHLY and FYNNEI. The CDR3 runs 15 residues. V gave up 2 bases and J gave up 4 bases; unmatched junction bases: 1. Source study methods: Reference gene primer amplification gave nucleated cell count estimates. The assay was immunoSEQ multiplex PCR, and TCRdb's table has in-frame clones only and misses some. V, J and clone size derive from that table, while D and trimming were established from the DNA sequence. The table shows around 200,000 clones, with around nine tenths occurring only once.

This sequence joins TRBV2 and TRBJ2-2; 10 bases fit TRBD2. Material: PBMCs or T cells enriched from blood (not recorded which). This TCR was sampled from a woman aged 25 to 39 who had been exposed to COVID-19. CDR3: CASSELAGVTGELFF. CDR3 DNA sequence: TGTGCCAGCAGTGAACTAGCGGGGGTCACCGGGGAGCTGTTTTTT.